This paragraph reports one T cell receptor (beta chain). Its specificity is not known. This specimen comes from a study of Graves' ophthalmopathy and Graves' hyperthyroidism. Looking at the study overall: Blood was drawn at initial diagnosis, before any treatment.

Study outcomes and limitations: Classification of ophthalmopathy versus stable hyperthyroidism by a 13-signature model yielded 85% to 90% sensitivity and 75% to 84% specificity. In blood, most expanded thyroid clonotypes above 0.001 frequency were also detected.

Eligible hyperthyroidism cases comprised new diagnoses of under 2 months' duration in individuals aged 18 to 65. TCR beta CDR3 amplification used RNA transcripts. The library came from an HTBI-primed first-round RT-PCR and a second-round multiplex PCR. TCRdb re-called the multiplex PCR reads with MiXCR, one entry per CDR3 protein. The sample consists of approximately 410,000 distinct CDR3 sequences, less than 20% of them appearing once. The CDR3 consists of 16 residues. Germline V gives CDR1 MDHEN, CDR2 SYDVKM. J was trimmed by 3 bases and V by 6 bases; bases with no gene match: 12. The chain recombines TRBV28 with TRBJ1-2; 8 bases match TRBD1. This TCR was sampled from a woman aged 18-30 years with stable Graves' hyperthyroidism. Material for sequencing was peripheral blood. The CDR3 protein is CASSLTQGEGYYGYTF. The DNA of the CDR3 is TGTGCCAGCAGCCTTACACAGGGGGAAGGATACTATGGCTACACCTTC.